The entry below gives a single T cell receptor (beta chain) sequence along with its context. PCR amplification relied on 60 Vbeta primers (plus 13 Jbeta primers). Data came from immunoSEQ multiplex PCR; TCRdb stores just in-frame clones and leaves some out. The sample has a few hundred thousand clones, around 80% seen once. These data are taken from a study of cytomegalovirus exposure and HLA in healthy donors. Whole-study context: An earlier analysis identified more than 90 million unique TCR beta sequences in about 179 million T cells.

The CDR3 has 15 amino acids. The germline V gene encodes CDR1 KGHSH and CDR2 LQKENI. J gave up 3 bases and V 6 bases, and 9 bases lay outside the gene matches. This sequence originates from a man between 35 and 55 years old in good health and CMV-seronegative. Sequenced sample: PBMCs. The chain uses TRBV18 and TRBJ2-7, with TRBD1 matching 9 bases. CDR3 bases: TGTGCCAGCTCTCCAAGGACAGGGGCATTCTACGAGCAGTACTTC. Residues: CASSPRTGAFYEQYF.